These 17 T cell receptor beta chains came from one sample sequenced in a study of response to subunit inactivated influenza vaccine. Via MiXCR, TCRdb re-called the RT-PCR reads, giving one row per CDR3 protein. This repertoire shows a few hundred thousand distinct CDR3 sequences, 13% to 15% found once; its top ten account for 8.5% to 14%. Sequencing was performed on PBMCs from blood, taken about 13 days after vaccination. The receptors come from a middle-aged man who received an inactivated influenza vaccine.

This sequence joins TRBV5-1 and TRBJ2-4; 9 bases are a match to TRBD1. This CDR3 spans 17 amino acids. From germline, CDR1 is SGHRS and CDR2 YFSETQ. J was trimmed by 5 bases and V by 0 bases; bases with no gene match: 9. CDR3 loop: CASSLARTGDGQNIQYF. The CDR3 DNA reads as TGCGCCAGCAGCTTGGCACGGACAGGGGATGGCCAAAACATTCAGTACTTC.

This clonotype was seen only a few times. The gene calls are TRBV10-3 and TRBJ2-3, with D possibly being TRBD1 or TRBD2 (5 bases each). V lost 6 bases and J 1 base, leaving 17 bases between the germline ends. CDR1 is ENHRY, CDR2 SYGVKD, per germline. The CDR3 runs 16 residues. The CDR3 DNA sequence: TGTGCCATCAGCGCTGCCCGGGGCGATGGCACAGATACGCAGTATTTT. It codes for CAISAARGDGTDTQYF.

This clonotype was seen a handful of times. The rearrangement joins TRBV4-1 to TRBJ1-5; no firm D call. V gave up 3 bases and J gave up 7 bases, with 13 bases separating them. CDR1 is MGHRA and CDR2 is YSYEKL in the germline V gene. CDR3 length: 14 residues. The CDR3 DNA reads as TGCGCCAGCAGCCAGCGGGAGGGAAAACAGCCCCAGCATTTT. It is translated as CASSQREGKQPQHF.

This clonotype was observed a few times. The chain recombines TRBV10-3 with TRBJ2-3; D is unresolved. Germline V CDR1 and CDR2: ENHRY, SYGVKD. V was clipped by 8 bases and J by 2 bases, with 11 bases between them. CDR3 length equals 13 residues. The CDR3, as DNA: TGTGCCATCCAACAGAGATTCACAGATACGCAGTATTTT. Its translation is CAIQQRFTDTQYF.

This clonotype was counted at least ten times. CDR3 sequence (DNA): TGTGCCACCAGCCGTGACCGAGGGTTGGCGAGTCAAGAGACCCAGTACTTC. Translated: CATSRDRGLASQETQYF. The rearrangement links TRBV15 to TRBJ2-5, with TRBD2 as a possible D gene (5 bases). Trimming cost V 5 bases and J 2 bases, with 21 bases left between them. The CDR3 runs to 17 residues. The germline V gene has CDR1 LNHNV and CDR2 YYDKDF (reference sequence). Supplemented by reference TRBV15 and TRBJ2-5, the full variable domain reads DAMVIQNPRYQVTQFGKPVTLSCSQTLNHNVMYWYQQKSSQAPKLLFHYYDKDFNNEADTPDNFQSRRPNTSFCFLDIRSPGLGDTAMYLCATSRDRGLASQETQYFGPGTRLLVL.

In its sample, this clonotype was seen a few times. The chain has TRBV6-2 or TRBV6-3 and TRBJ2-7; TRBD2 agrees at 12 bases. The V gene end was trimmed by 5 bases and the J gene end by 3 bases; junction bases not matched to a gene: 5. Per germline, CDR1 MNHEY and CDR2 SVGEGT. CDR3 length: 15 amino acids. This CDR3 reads CASSRPTSGSYEQYF. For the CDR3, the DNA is TGTGCCAGCAGTCGGCCGACTAGCGGGAGCTACGAGCAGTACTTC.

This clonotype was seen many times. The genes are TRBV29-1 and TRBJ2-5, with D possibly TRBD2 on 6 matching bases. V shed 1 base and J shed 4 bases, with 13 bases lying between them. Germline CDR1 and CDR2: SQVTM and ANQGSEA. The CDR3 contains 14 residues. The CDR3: CSVEGRGGRETQYF. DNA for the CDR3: TGCAGCGTTGAAGGGCGGGGTGGACGAGAGACCCAGTACTTC.

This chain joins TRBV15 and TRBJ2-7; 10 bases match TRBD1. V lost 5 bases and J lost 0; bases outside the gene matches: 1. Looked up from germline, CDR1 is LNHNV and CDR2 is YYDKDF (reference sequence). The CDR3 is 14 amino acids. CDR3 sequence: CATSWTGGSYEQYF. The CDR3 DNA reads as TGTGCCACCAGCTGGACAGGGGGCTCCTACGAGCAGTACTTC. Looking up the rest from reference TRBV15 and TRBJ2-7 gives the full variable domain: DAMVIQNPRYQVTQFGKPVTLSCSQTLNHNVMYWYQQKSSQAPKLLFHYYDKDFNNEADTPDNFQSRRPNTSFCFLDIRSPGLGDTAMYLCATSWTGGSYEQYFGPGTRLTVT.

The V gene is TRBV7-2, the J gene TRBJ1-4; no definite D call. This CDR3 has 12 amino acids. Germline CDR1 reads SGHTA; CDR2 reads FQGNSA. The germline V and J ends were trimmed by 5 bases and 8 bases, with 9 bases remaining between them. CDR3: CASSRGSEKLFF. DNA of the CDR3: TGTGCCAGCAGCCGAGGGTCAGAAAAACTGTTTTTT.

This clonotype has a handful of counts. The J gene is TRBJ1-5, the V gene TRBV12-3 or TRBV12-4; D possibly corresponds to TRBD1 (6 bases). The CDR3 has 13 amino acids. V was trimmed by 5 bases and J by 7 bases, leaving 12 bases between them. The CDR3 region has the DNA TGTGCCAGCAGTCCCAACAGGGTACAGCCCCAGCATTTT. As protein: CASSPNRVQPQHF.

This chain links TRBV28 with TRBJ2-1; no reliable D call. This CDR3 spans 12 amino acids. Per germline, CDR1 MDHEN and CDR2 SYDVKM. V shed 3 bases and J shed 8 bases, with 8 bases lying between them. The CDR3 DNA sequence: TGTGCCAGCAGTTTGAATCACTATGAGCAGTTCTTC. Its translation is CASSLNHYEQFF.

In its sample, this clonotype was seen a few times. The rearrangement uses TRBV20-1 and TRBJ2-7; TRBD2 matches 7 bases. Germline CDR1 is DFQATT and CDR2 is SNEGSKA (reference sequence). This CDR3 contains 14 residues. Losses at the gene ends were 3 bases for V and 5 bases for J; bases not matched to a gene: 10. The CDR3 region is CSARESGKFDEQYF. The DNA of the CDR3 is TGCAGTGCTAGGGAAAGCGGGAAATTCGACGAGCAGTACTTC.

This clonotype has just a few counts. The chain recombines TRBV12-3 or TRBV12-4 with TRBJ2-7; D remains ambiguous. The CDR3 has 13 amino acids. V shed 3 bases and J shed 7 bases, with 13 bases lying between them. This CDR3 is CASSFLSSSEQYF. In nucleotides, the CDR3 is TGTGCCAGCAGTTTTTTGAGTAGCAGTGAGCAGTACTTC.

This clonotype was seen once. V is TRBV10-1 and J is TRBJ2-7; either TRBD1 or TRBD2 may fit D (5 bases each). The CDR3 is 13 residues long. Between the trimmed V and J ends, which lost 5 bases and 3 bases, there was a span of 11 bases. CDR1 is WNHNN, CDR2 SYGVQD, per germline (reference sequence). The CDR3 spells CASSPTGHYEQYF. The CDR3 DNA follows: TGCGCCAGCAGTCCTACGGGGCACTACGAGCAGTACTTC.

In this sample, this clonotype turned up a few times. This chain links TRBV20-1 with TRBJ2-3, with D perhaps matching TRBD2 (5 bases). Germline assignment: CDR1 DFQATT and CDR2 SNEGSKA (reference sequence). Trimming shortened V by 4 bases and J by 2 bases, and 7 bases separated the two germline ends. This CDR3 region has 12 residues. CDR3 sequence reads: CSAKEDTDTQYF. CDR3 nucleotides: TGCAGTGCTAAGGAGGACACAGATACGCAGTATTTT.

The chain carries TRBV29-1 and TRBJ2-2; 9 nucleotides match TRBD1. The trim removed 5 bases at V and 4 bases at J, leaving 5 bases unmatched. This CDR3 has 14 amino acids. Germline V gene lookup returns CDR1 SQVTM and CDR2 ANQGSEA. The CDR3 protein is CSVWETGGTGELFF. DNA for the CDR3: TGCAGCGTTTGGGAGACAGGGGGCACCGGGGAGCTGTTTTTT.

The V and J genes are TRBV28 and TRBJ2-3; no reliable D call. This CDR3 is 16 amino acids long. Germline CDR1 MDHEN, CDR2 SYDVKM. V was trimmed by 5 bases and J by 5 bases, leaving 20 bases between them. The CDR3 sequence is CASSTFRTGPQDTQYF. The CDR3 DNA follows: TGTGCCAGCAGTACCTTTCGTACGGGCCCTCAAGATACGCAGTATTTT.